Listed below are T cell receptor beta chains from one sample, sequenced in a study of shared T cell receptors in the human thymus. The table came from immunoSEQ multiplex PCR; TCRdb's copy has only in-frame clones and leaves some out. The sample lists about 730,000 clones, 80% to 90% occurring once. The same sample was also studied in work on human thymus T cells.

The sample was thymocytes. The receptors originated from a girl under three years old with a congenital heart defect. Both conserved end residues are part of each CDR3. Each record gives: D gene, J gene, V gene, clone size, CDR3 protein, CDR3 DNA. A D gene is named only where the DNA matches it firmly. Where a row states a size, it is once, few, many or the class of an expanded clone; other rows omit it.

D: TRBD1; J: TRBJ1-2; V: TRBV5-4; size: NA; CDR3: CASTQGGHYGYTF; DNA: TGTGCCAGCACCCAGGGGGGTCACTATGGCTACACCTTC
D: TRBD2; J: TRBJ2-1; V: TRBV4-1; size: NA; CDR3: CASSQDFGSGGIGNEQFF; DNA: TGCGCCAGCAGCCAAGATTTCGGTAGCGGGGGGATCGGCAATGAGCAGTTCTTC
D: NA; J: TRBJ1-6; V: TRBV19; size: NA; CDR3: CASSIAPGYNSPLHF; DNA: TGTGCCAGTAGTATAGCACCCGGTTATAATTCACCCCTCCACTTT
D: TRBD1; J: TRBJ1-2; V: TRBV5-4; size: NA; CDR3: CASSPGQGYYGYTF; DNA: TGTGCCAGCAGCCCGGGACAGGGCTACTATGGCTACACCTTC
D: NA; J: TRBJ2-3; V: TRBV28; size: few; CDR3: CASSFRPTDTQYF; DNA: TGTGCCAGCAGTTTCAGGCCCACAGATACGCAGTATTTT
D: NA; J: TRBJ2-5; V: TRBV6-5; size: NA; CDR3: CASGGGRMTQYF; DNA: TGTGCCAGCGGGGGCGGTCGGATGACCCAGTACTTC
D: NA; J: TRBJ2-5; V: TRBV27; size: NA; CDR3: CASRVQGVAQETQYF; DNA: TGTGCCAGCAGGGTGCAGGGTGTGGCCCAAGAGACCCAGTACTTC
D: NA; J: TRBJ1-2; V: TRBV10-3; size: NA; CDR3: CAISDPTNGYTF; DNA: TGTGCCATCAGTGACCCGACAAATGGCTACACCTTC
D: NA; J: TRBJ1-2; V: TRBV6-5; size: few; CDR3: CASSKRTAYGYTF; DNA: TGTGCCAGCAGTAAACGGACAGCCTATGGCTACACCTTC
D: NA; J: TRBJ1-6; V: TRBV10-3; size: NA; CDR3: CAIRSAYNSPLHF; DNA: TGTGCCATCAGGTCTGCCTATAATTCACCCCTCCACTTT
D: TRBD1; J: TRBJ1-4; V: TRBV6-1; size: NA; CDR3: CASREGTGDEKLFF; DNA: TGTGCCAGCAGAGAGGGGACAGGGGACGAAAAACTGTTTTTT
D: TRBD1; J: TRBJ1-1; V: TRBV2; size: NA; CDR3: CASSGPGQGLGTEAFF; DNA: TGTGCCAGCAGTGGCCCTGGACAGGGTTTGGGCACTGAAGCTTTCTTT
D: NA; J: TRBJ2-2; V: TRBV4-1; size: NA; CDR3: CASNLVAPNTGELFF; DNA: TGCGCCAGCAACCTAGTAGCCCCGAACACCGGGGAGCTGTTTTTT
D: TRBD1; J: TRBJ1-2; V: TRBV5-1; size: NA; CDR3: CASRGGNHAYGYTF; DNA: TGCGCCTCTCGAGGGGGCAACCACGCCTATGGCTACACCTTC
D: TRBD1; J: TRBJ1-1; V: TRBV9; size: NA; CDR3: CASSVATGDTEAFF; DNA: TGTGCCAGCAGCGTAGCTACAGGGGACACTGAAGCTTTCTTT
D: TRBD1; J: TRBJ1-2; V: TRBV5-1; size: NA; CDR3: CASTKKQGAGGYTF; DNA: TGCGCCAGCACCAAAAAACAGGGGGCCGGGGGCTACACCTTC
D: TRBD2; J: TRBJ2-2; V: TRBV28; size: NA; CDR3: CASTFLRVAGPNTGELFF; DNA: TGTGCCAGCACCTTCCTAAGGGTAGCGGGGCCAAACACCGGGGAGCTGTTTTTT
D: TRBD2; J: TRBJ2-1; V: TRBV29-1; size: NA; CDR3: CSVEPGTSGGLNEQFF; DNA: TGCAGCGTTGAACCGGGGACTAGCGGGGGTTTAAATGAGCAGTTCTTC
D: NA; J: TRBJ1-2; V: TRBV7-9; size: NA; CDR3: CASSLNGREGDCGYTF; DNA: TGTGCCAGCAGCTTAAATGGCCGGGAGGGGGATTGTGGCTACACCTTC
D: TRBD1; J: TRBJ1-4; V: TRBV4-1; size: NA; CDR3: CASSQGPGQGRLTEKLFF; DNA: TGCGCCAGCAGCCAAGGGCCCGGACAGGGGAGGTTGACTGAAAAACTGTTTTTT
D: NA; J: TRBJ2-6; V: TRBV12-5; size: NA; CDR3: CASGLVLSLLTGANVLTF; DNA: TGTGCTAGTGGTTTGGTACTATCTCTTTTAACTGGGGCCAACGTCCTGACTTTC
D: TRBD1; J: TRBJ1-2; V: TRBV27; size: NA; CDR3: CASRTSNSTGATRGYTF; DNA: TGTGCCAGCAGAACCAGTAATTCGACAGGGGCGACGCGGGGCTACACCTTC
D: TRBD1; J: TRBJ1-2; V: TRBV5-1; size: NA; CDR3: CASKGGTVHYGYTF; DNA: TGCGCCAGCAAAGGTGGGACAGTTCACTATGGCTACACCTTC
D: NA; J: TRBJ2-2; V: TRBV19; size: once; CDR3: CASSIGHSRAGELFF; DNA: TGTGCCAGTAGTATAGGCCACAGCAGGGCCGGGGAGCTGTTTTTT
D: TRBD1; J: TRBJ1-5; V: TRBV12-5; size: NA; CDR3: CASVPPGGNQPQHF; DNA: TGTGCTAGTGTCCCACCAGGGGGAAATCAGCCCCAGCATTTT
D: NA; J: TRBJ1-1; V: TRBV5-4; size: few; CDR3: CASSQNTEAFF; DNA: TGTGCCAGCAGCCAGAACACTGAAGCTTTCTTT
D: TRBD1; J: TRBJ1-1; V: TRBV15; size: NA; CDR3: CATSGTGGAMNTEAFF; DNA: TGTGCCACCAGCGGCACAGGGGGCGCCATGAACACTGAAGCTTTCTTT
D: TRBD1; J: TRBJ1-1; V: TRBV18; size: NA; CDR3: CASSPITGDRGPEAFF; DNA: TGTGCCAGCTCCCCTATAACCGGGGACAGGGGGCCTGAAGCTTTCTTT
D: NA; J: TRBJ2-1; V: TRBV6-1; size: NA; CDR3: CASIAQGIHEQFF; DNA: TGTGCCAGCATTGCCCAGGGTATCCATGAGCAGTTCTTC
D: TRBD1; J: TRBJ1-2; V: TRBV27; size: NA; CDR3: CASLPSRGPPYGYTF; DNA: TGTGCCAGCCTCCCTTCAAGGGGGCCCCCCTATGGCTACACCTTC
D: TRBD1; J: TRBJ1-1; V: TRBV28; size: few; CDR3: CASTTLQGIPVFF; DNA: TGTGCCAGCACCACACTACAGGGGATTCCTGTTTTCTTT
D: NA; J: TRBJ1-6; V: TRBV28; size: NA; CDR3: CASSLRGYNSPLHF; DNA: TGTGCCAGCAGTTTACGAGGGTATAATTCACCCCTCCACTTT
D: TRBD1; J: TRBJ2-4; V: TRBV6-1; size: few; CDR3: CASSDKDREEPKNIQYF; DNA: TGTGCCAGCAGTGACAAGGACAGGGAGGAGCCCAAAAACATTCAGTACTTC
D: NA; J: TRBJ1-1; V: TRBV27; size: NA; CDR3: CASRRNHMNTEAFF; DNA: TGTGCCAGCAGGCGGAACCACATGAACACTGAAGCTTTCTTT
D: TRBD1; J: TRBJ2-4; V: TRBV10-3; size: NA; CDR3: CAISERGPQGLAPKNIQYF; DNA: TGTGCCATCAGTGAAAGAGGGCCACAGGGGCTGGCACCCAAAAACATTCAGTACTTC
D: NA; J: TRBJ1-2; V: TRBV5-4; size: NA; CDR3: CASTVRYGYTF; DNA: TGTGCCAGCACCGTCCGCTATGGCTACACCTTC
D: TRBD1; J: TRBJ2-3; V: TRBV7-6; size: NA; CDR3: CASSLLGTGLADTQYF; DNA: TGTGCCAGCAGCTTACTCGGGACAGGGTTGGCAGATACGCAGTATTTT
D: TRBD1; J: TRBJ2-2; V: TRBV15; size: NA; CDR3: CATSRVPPRQGLDTGELFF; DNA: TGTGCCACCAGCAGAGTTCCGCCTCGACAGGGGTTGGACACCGGGGAGCTGTTTTTT
D: NA; J: TRBJ1-2; V: TRBV2; size: NA; CDR3: CASSDRSPYGYTF; DNA: TGTGCCAGCAGTGACAGGTCACCCTATGGCTACACCTTC
D: TRBD1; J: TRBJ1-1; V: TRBV6-5; size: few; CDR3: CASSSGQGMNTEAFF; DNA: TGTGCCAGCAGTTCAGGACAGGGGATGAACACTGAAGCTTTCTTT
D: TRBD2; J: TRBJ2-5; V: TRBV15; size: NA; CDR3: CATSRDWESSGGPQETQYF; DNA: TGTGCCACCAGCAGAGATTGGGAAAGTAGCGGGGGCCCCCAAGAGACCCAGTACTTC
D: NA; J: TRBJ1-1; V: TRBV5-4; size: NA; CDR3: CASTTKPEALGTEAFF; DNA: TGTGCCAGCACCACTAAACCGGAGGCCTTGGGGACTGAAGCTTTCTTT
D: TRBD2; J: TRBJ2-3; V: TRBV19; size: NA; CDR3: CASSIFSGATPRDADTQYF; DNA: TGTGCCAGTAGTATTTTCAGCGGGGCCACCCCACGAGACGCAGATACGCAGTATTTT
D: NA; J: TRBJ2-3; V: TRBV10-2; size: NA; CDR3: CASSPPGFAADTQYF; DNA: TGCGCCAGCAGTCCCCCGGGATTTGCGGCAGATACGCAGTATTTT
D: TRBD1; J: TRBJ1-2; V: TRBV19; size: NA; CDR3: CASSTRTGYGYTF; DNA: TGTGCCAGTAGTACCAGGACAGGGTATGGCTACACCTTC
D: NA; J: TRBJ1-1; V: TRBV14; size: NA; CDR3: CASSQSSEVEAFF; DNA: TGTGCCAGCAGCCAGAGCAGTGAGGTGGAAGCTTTCTTT